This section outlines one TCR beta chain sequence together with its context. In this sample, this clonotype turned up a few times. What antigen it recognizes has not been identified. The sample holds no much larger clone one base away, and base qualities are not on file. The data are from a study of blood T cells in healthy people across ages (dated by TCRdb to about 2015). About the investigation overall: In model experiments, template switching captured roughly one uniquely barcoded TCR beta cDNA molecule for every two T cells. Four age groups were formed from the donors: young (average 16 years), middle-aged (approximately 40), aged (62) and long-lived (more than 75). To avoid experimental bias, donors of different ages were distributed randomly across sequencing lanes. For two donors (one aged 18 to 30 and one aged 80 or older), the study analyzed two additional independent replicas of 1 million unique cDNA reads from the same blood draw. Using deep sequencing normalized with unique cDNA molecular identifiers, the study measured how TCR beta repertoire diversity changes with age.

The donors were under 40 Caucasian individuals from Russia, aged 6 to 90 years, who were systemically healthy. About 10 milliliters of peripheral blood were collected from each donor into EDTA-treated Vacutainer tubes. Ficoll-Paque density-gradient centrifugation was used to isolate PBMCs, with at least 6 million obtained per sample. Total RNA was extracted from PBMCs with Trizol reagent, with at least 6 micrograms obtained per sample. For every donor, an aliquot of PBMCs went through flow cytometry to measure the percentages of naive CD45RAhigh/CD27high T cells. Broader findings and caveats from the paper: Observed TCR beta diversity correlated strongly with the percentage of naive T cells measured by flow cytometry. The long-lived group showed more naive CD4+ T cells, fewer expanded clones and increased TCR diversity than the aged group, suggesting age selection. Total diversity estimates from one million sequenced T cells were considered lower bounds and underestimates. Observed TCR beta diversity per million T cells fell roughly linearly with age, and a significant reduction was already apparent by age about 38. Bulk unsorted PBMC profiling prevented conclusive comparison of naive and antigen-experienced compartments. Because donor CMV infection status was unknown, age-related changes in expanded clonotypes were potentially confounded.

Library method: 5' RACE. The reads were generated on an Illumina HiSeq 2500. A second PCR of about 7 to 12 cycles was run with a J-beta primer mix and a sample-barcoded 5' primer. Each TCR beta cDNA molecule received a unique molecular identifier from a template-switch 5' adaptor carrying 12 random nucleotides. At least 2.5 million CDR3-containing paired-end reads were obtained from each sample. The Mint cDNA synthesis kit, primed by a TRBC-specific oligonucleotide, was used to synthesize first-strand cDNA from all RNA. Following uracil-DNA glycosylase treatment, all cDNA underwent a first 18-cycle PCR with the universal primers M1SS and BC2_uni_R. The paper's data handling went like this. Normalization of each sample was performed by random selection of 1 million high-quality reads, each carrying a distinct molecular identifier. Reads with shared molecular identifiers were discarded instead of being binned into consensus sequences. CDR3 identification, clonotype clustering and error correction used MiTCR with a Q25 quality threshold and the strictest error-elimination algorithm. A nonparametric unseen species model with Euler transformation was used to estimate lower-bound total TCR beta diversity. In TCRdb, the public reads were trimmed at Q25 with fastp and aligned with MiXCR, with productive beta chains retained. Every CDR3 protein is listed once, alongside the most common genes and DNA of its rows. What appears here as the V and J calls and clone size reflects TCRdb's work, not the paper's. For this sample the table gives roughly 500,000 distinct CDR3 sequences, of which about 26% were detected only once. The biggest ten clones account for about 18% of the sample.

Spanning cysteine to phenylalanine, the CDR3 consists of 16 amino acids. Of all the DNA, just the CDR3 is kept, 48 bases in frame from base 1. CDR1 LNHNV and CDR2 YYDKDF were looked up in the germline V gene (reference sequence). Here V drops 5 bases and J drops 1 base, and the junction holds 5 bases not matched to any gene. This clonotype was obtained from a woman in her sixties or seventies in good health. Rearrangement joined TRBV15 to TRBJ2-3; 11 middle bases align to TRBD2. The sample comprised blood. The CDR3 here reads CATSGRTSGRTDTQYF. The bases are TGTGCCACCAGCGGCCGGACTAGCGGGCGCACAGATACGCAGTATTTT.